This T cell receptor (beta chain) was identified in a study of response to subunit inactivated influenza vaccine. Germline V gene lookup returns CDR1 DFQATT and CDR2 SNEGSKA (reference sequence). The CDR3 runs to 16 residues. J gave up 7 bases and V 3 bases, and 14 bases lay outside the gene matches. Each CDR3 protein is one row after TCRdb ran MiXCR on the RT-PCR reads. The sample lists about 540,000 distinct CDR3 sequences, approximately 22% seen once, with about 3% in the top ten. This clonotype occurred a few times. The sample also formed part of further work on T cells expressing NK-cell markers. That publication notes: Making the TCR beta cDNA relied on 5'RACE template switching with UMIs.

This clonotype was obtained from a man in his fifties or sixties who received an inactivated influenza vaccine. V gene TRBV20-1 combines with J gene TRBJ2-1; 8 bases fit TRBD2. The input for sequencing was CD4+ T cells sorted from PBMCs, taken approximately 13 days after vaccination. The CDR3 loop is CSASPLSGGASNEQFF. The CDR3 nucleotides are TGCAGTGCTAGTCCCCTCTCCGGGGGGGCGAGTAATGAGCAGTTCTTC.